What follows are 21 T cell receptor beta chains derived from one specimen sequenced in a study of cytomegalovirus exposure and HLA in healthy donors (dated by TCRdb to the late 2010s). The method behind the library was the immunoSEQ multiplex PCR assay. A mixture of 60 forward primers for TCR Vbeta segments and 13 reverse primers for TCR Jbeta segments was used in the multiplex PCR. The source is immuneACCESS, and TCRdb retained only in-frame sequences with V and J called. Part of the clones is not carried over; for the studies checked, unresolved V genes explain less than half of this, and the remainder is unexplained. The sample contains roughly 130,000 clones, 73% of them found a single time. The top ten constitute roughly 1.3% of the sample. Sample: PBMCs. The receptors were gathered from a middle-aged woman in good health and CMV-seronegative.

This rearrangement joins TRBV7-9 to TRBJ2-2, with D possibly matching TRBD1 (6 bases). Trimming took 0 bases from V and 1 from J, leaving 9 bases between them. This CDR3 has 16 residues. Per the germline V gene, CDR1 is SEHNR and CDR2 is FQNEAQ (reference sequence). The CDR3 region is CASSLATGMNTGELFF. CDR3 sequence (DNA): TGTGCCAGCAGCTTAGCGACAGGAATGAACACCGGGGAGCTGTTTTTT. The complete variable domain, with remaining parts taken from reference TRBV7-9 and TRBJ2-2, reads DTGVSQNPRHKITKRGQNVTFRCDPISEHNRLYWYRQTLGQGPEFLTYFQNEAQLEKSRLLSDRFSAERPKGSFSTLEIQRTEQGDSAMYLCASSLATGMNTGELFFGEGSRLTVL.

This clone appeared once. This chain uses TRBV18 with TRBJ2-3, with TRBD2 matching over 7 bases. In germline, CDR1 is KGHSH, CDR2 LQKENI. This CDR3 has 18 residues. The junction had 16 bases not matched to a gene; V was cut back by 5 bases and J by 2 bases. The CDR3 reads CASSSTAATSVDTDTQYF. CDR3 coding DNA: TGTGCCAGCTCATCAACCGCCGCCACTAGCGTCGACACAGATACGCAGTATTTT. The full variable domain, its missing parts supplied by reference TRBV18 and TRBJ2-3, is NAGVMQNPRHLVRRRGQEARLRCSPMKGHSHVYWYRQLPEEGLKFMVYLQKENIIDESGMPKERFSAEFPKEGPSILRIQQVVRGDSAAYFCASSSTAATSVDTDTQYFGPGTRLTVL.

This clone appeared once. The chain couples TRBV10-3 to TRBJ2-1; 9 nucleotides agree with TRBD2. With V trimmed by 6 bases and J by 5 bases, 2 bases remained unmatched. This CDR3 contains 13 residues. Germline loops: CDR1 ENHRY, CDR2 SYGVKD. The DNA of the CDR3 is TGTGCCATCAGCGCGGGGGGGGACAATGAGCAGTTCTTC. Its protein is CAISAGGDNEQFF.

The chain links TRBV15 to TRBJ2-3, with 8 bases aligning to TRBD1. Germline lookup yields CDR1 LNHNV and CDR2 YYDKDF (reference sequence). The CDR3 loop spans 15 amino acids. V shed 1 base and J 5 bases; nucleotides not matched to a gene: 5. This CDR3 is CATSRGQGRGDTQYF. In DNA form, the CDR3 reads TGTGCCACCAGCAGAGGACAGGGGCGAGGAGATACGCAGTATTTT.

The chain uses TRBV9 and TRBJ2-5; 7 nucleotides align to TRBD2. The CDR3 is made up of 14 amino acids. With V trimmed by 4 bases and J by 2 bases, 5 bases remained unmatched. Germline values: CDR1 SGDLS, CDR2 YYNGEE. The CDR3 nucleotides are TGTGCCAGCAGCCCGGCTAGCGGACAAGAGACCCAGTACTTC. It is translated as CASSPASGQETQYF. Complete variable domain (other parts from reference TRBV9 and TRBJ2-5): DSGVTQTPKHLITATGQRVTLRCSPRSGDLSVYWYQQSLDQGLQFLIQYYNGEERAKGNILERFSAQQFPDLHSELNLSSLELGDSALYFCASSPASGQETQYFGPGTRLLVL.

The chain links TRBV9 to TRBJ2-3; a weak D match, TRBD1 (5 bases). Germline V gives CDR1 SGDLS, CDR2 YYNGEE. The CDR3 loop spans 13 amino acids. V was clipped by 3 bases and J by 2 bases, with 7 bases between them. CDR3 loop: CASSEGPTDTQYF. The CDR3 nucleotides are TGTGCCAGCAGCGAGGGGCCCACAGATACGCAGTATTTT.

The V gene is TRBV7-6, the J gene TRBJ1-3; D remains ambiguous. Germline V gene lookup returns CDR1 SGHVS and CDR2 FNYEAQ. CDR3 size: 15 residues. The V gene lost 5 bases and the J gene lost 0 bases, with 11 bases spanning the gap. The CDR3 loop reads CASSRGQHSGNTIYF. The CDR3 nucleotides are TGTGCCAGCAGCCGAGGGCAGCACTCTGGAAACACCATATATTTT.

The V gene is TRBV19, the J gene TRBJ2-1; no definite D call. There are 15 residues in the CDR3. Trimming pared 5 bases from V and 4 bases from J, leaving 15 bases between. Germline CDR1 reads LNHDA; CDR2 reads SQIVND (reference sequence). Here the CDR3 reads CASSRGFGGYNEQFF. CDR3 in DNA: TGTGCCAGTAGTCGAGGCTTCGGCGGATACAATGAGCAGTTCTTC. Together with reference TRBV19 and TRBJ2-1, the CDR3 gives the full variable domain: DGGITQSPKYLFRKEGQNVTLSCEQNLNHDAMYWYRQDPGQGLRLIYYSQIVNDFQKGDIAEGYSVSREKKESFPLTVTSAQKNPTAFYLCASSRGFGGYNEQFFGPGTRLTVL.

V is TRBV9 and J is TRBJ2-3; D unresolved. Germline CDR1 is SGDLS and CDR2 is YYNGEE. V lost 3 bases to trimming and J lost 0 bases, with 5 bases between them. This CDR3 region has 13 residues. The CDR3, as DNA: TGTGCCAGCAGCGCCCCTAGCACAGATACGCAGTATTTT. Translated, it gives CASSAPSTDTQYF.

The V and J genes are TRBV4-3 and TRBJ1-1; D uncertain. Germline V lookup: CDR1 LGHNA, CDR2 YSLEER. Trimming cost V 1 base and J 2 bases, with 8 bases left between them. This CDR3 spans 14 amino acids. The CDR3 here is CASSQGQGNTEAFF. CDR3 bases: TGCGCCAGCAGCCAAGGACAAGGAAACACTGAAGCTTTCTTT.

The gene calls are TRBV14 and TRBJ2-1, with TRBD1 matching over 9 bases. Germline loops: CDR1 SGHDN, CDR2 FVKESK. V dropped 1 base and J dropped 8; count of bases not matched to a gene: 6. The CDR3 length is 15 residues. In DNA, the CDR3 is TGTGCCAGCAGCCAAGCGTGGACAGGGGTTGATGAGCAGTTCTTC. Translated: CASSQAWTGVDEQFF.

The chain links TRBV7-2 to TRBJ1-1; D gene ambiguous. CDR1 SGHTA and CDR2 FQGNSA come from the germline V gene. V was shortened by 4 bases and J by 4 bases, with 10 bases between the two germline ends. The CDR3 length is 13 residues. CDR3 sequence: CASSSGPGTEAFF. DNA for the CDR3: TGTGCCAGCAGCTCCGGCCCGGGCACTGAAGCTTTCTTT.

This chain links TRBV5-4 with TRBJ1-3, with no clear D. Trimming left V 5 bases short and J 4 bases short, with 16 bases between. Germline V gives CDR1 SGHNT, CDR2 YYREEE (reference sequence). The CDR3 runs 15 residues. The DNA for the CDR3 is TGTGCCAGCAGTTCTCGGGGATCTCGGGGAAACACCATATATTTT. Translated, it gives CASSSRGSRGNTIYF.

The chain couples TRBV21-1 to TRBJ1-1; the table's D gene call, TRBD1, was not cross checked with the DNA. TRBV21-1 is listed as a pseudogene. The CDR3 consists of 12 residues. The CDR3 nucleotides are TGTGCCAGCCTAAGGGGGAACACTGAAGCTTTCTTT. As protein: CASLRGNTEAFF.

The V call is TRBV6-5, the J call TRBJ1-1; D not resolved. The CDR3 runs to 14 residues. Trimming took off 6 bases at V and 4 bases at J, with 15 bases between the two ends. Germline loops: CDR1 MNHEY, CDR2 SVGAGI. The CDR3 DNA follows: TGTGCCAGCAGAGGACGAGGGCTAGGCACTGAAGCTTTCTTT. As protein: CASRGRGLGTEAFF.

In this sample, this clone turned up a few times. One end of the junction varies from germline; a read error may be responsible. CDR3 protein: CSSSLGLSYNEQFF. In DNA, the CDR3 is TGTTCCAGCAGCTTAGGTCTCTCCTACAATGAGCAGTTCTTC. V and J are TRBV7-9 and TRBJ2-1, with D hard to call. CDR1 and CDR2 (germline): SEHNR, FQNEAQ (reference sequence). This CDR3 is built from 14 residues.

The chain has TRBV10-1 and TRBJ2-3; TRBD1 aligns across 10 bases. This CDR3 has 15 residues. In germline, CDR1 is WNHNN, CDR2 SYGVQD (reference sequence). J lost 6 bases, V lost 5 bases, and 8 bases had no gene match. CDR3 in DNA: TGCGCCAGCAGTTCCTCCGGGACAGGGGTGGATACGCAGTATTTT. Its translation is CASSSSGTGVDTQYF.

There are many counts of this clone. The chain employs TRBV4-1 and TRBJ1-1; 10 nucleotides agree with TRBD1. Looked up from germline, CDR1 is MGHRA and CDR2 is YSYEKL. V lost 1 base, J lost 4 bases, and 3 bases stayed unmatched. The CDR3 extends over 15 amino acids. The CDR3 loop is CASSQVWTGGTEAFF. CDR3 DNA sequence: TGCGCCAGCAGCCAAGTTTGGACAGGGGGCACTGAAGCTTTCTTT.

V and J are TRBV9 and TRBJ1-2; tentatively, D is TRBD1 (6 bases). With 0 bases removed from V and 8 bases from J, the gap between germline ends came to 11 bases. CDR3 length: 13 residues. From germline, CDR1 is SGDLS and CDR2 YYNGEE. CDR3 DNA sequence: TGTGCCAGCAGCGTAGTCAACAGGGAAGGCTACACCTTC. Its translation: CASSVVNREGYTF.

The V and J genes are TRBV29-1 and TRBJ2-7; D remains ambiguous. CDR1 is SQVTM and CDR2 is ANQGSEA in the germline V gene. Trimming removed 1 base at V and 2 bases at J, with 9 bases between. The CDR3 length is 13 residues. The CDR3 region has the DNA TGCAGCGTTGAAGTGACAAGTACCTACGAGCAGTACTTC. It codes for CSVEVTSTYEQYF.

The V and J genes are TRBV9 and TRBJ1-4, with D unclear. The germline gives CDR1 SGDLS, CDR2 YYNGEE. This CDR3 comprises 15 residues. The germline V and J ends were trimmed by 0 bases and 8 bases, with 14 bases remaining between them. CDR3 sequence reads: CASSVGARLGEKLFF. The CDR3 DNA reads TGTGCCAGCAGCGTAGGCGCCCGACTCGGGGAAAAACTGTTTTTT. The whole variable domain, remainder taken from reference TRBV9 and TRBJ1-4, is DSGVTQTPKHLITATGQRVTLRCSPRSGDLSVYWYQQSLDQGLQFLIQYYNGEERAKGNILERFSAQQFPDLHSELNLSSLELGDSALYFCASSVGARLGEKLFFGSGTQLSVL.